The 26 T cell receptor beta chains reported below all come from one sample, sequenced in a study of CXCR3-negative and CXCR3-positive naive CD8 T cells. Points from the study as a whole: Naive cells that were CXCR3-positive had more hydrophobic TRB CDR3s (compared with CXCR3-negative naive cells).

Libraries of TRB cDNA were made by 5' RACE and carried UMIs. From its re-call of the 5' RACE reads, TCRdb lists each CDR3 protein once, without DNA. This listing includes about 98,000 distinct CDR3 sequences. Antigens for these TCRs are unknown. The sequenced material came from naive CXCR3+ CD8+ T cells from blood. Subset defined: CD45RO-CCR7+CD27+CD95- naive CD8+ T cells expressing CXCR3 (TNR3+). These receptors all stem from a human donor in good health. Some clones in this sample may be carry-over from other donors' samples.

This chain joins TRBV4-1 and TRBJ2-7; TCRdb outputs TRBD1, but without DNA this stays unchecked. From germline, CDR1 is MGHRA and CDR2 YSYEKL. The CDR3 loop spans 16 amino acids. CDR3 sequence: CASSQKGRGSTYEQYF.

This chain's CDR3 is CASSLPGPETQYF. The gene calls are TRBV12-3 or TRBV12-4 and TRBJ2-5. This CDR3 is built from 13 residues.

The chain carries TRBV7-8 and TRBJ1-2; the D call from TCRdb, TRBD1, cannot be confirmed without DNA. CDR3 length: 16 amino acids. The V gene's germline CDR1 is SGHVS and CDR2 FQNEAQ. The CDR3 sequence: CASSLALRGRTYGYTF. Full variable domain (remainder filled in from reference TRBV7-8 and TRBJ1-2): GAGVSQSPRYKVAKRGQDVALRCDPISGHVSLFWYQQALGQGPEFLTYFQNEAQLDKSGLPSDRFFAERPEGSVSTLKIQRTQQEDSAVYLCASSLALRGRTYGYTFGSGTRLTVV.

V gene TRBV7-9 combines with J gene TRBJ1-2; TCRdb's assignment of TRBD1 cannot be checked, as there is no DNA. The CDR3 sequence is 15 residues long. CDR1 SEHNR and CDR2 FQNEAQ come from the germline V gene (reference sequence). CDR3 protein: CASSPFSGESYGYTF.

The V call is TRBV7-2, the J call TRBJ2-5; the TRBD2 assignment by TCRdb is unverifiable without DNA. The CDR3 loop spans 16 amino acids. Per germline, CDR1 SGHTA and CDR2 FQGNSA. The CDR3 loop reads CASSLRTAGGIETQYF.

The V call is TRBV7-9, the J call TRBJ2-7; TCRdb's assignment of TRBD1 cannot be checked, as there is no DNA. Germline V gives CDR1 SEHNR, CDR2 FQNEAQ (reference sequence). CDR3 size: 17 residues. The CDR3 sequence: CASSRFSPFVEKYEQYF.

The gene calls are TRBV15 and TRBJ2-2; TCRdb's D call of TRBD1 is untestable without DNA. The CDR3 runs 16 residues. CDR1 is LNHNV, CDR2 YYDKDF, per germline (reference sequence). This CDR3 reads CATSGTRQGNTGGLFF. Complete variable domain (other parts from reference TRBV15 and TRBJ2-2): DAMVIQNPRYQVTQFGKPVTLSCSQTLNHNVMYWYQQKSSQAPKLLFHYYDKDFNNEADTPDNFQSRRPNTSFCFLDIRSPGLGDTAMYLCATSGTRQGNTGGLFFGEGSRLTVL.

This chain uses TRBV3-1 with TRBJ2-5; TCRdb names TRBD1, which stays unverified in the absence of DNA. The germline V gene encodes CDR1 LGHDT and CDR2 YNNKEL (reference sequence). This CDR3 is 16 amino acids long. CDR3 region: CASSIRDRGYQETQYF.

J is TRBJ2-5 and V is TRBV7-9; there is no DNA to check the TCRdb D call of TRBD1. Germline V CDR1 and CDR2: SEHNR, FQNEAQ (reference sequence). The CDR3 totals 15 residues. The CDR3 here is CASSPATGAQETQYF.

The V call is TRBV27, the J call TRBJ2-7; TCRdb's assignment of TRBD1 cannot be checked, as there is no DNA. This CDR3 comprises 15 residues. Per germline, CDR1 MNHEY and CDR2 SMNVEV (reference sequence). This CDR3 reads CASSLLAGASYEQYF.

V gene TRBV28 combines with J gene TRBJ2-2; TCRdb picks TRBD1, but there is no DNA to check that call. Germline V lookup: CDR1 MDHEN, CDR2 SYDVKM. The CDR3 runs to 16 residues. CDR3 residues: CASRYRTGVISGELFF. The whole variable domain, remainder taken from reference TRBV28 and TRBJ2-2, is DVKVTQSSRYLVKRTGEKVFLECVQDMDHENMFWYRQDPGLGLRLIYFSYDVKMKEKGDIPEGYSVSREKKERFSLILESASTNQTSMYLCASRYRTGVISGELFFGEGSRLTVL.

This chain links TRBV28 with TRBJ2-3. The length of the CDR3 is 16 residues. The germline CDR1 and CDR2 sequences are MDHEN and SYDVKM. The CDR3 is CASSATFHAGPDTQYF.

The chain combines TRBV7-9 with TRBJ2-1; no DNA is available, so the TRBD1 call from TCRdb remains unchecked. The CDR3 length is 16 residues. Germline loops: CDR1 SEHNR, CDR2 FQNEAQ (reference sequence). CDR3 loop: CASIALWDREYNEQFF.

The chain links TRBV28 to TRBJ2-7; TCRdb reports TRBD1, a call that lacks DNA to check it against. Germline CDR1 reads MDHEN; CDR2 reads SYDVKM. The CDR3 loop spans 12 amino acids. The CDR3 loop is CASGGTSYEQYF.

The CDR3 protein is CASSQERQDTLRANTEAFF. The chain combines TRBV4-3 with TRBJ1-1; no DNA is available, so the TRBD1 call from TCRdb remains unchecked. The CDR3 has 19 residues. Germline V gene sequence: CDR1 LGHNA, CDR2 YSLEER.

The chain uses TRBV27 and TRBJ2-7; there is no DNA to check the TCRdb D call of TRBD1. The CDR3 spans 16 residues. Germline lookup yields CDR1 MNHEY and CDR2 SMNVEV (reference sequence). CDR3 residues: CASSIRTGGLSYEQYF.

The rearrangement links TRBV7-3 to TRBJ2-7; TCRdb calls TRBD1, which cannot be checked without DNA. CDR1 and CDR2 (germline): SGHTA, FQGTGA. The CDR3 covers 15 residues. The CDR3 here is CASSPRSTGIDEQYF.

This chain links TRBV6-5 with TRBJ2-5; the TCRdb D gene call, TRBD2, has no DNA to confirm it. There are 15 residues in the CDR3. From germline, CDR1 is MNHEY and CDR2 SVGAGI. CDR3 sequence: CASSYSSEGFETQYF.

V gene TRBV15 combines with J gene TRBJ2-2; TCRdb's assignment of TRBD1 cannot be checked, as there is no DNA. This CDR3 has 15 residues. From germline, CDR1 is LNHNV and CDR2 YYDKDF (reference sequence). CDR3: CATSRDRGGAGELFF.

The genes are TRBV20-1 and TRBJ2-7; checking the TCRdb D call of TRBD2 is not possible without DNA. Germline assignment: CDR1 DFQATT and CDR2 SNEGSKA (reference sequence). The CDR3 is made up of 17 amino acids. The CDR3 protein is CSARGPTPSGGSYEQYF.

The chain combines TRBV11-2 with TRBJ2-7. Germline-derived CDR1 and CDR2 are SGHAT and FQNNGV. The CDR3 totals 16 residues. The CDR3 sequence: CASSLGAGSVSYEQYF.

The rearrangement links TRBV5-1 to TRBJ2-7; lacking DNA, the TRBD1 call made by TCRdb goes unchecked. The CDR3 has 15 amino acids. From germline, CDR1 is SGHRS and CDR2 YFSETQ. CDR3: CASSYFRGITYEQYF.

This rearrangement joins TRBV6-4 to TRBJ2-7; TCRdb reports TRBD1, a call that lacks DNA to check it against. Germline CDR1 reads MRHNA; CDR2 reads SNTAGT. This CDR3 is 13 amino acids long. The CDR3 spells CASSDSPGYEQYF.

J is TRBJ2-7 and V is TRBV29-1. The germline V gene has CDR1 SQVTM and CDR2 ANQGSEA. The CDR3 runs to 13 residues. CDR3 protein: CSVEDHRSYEQYF.

The chain links TRBV14 to TRBJ2-5; TCRdb outputs TRBD1, but without DNA this stays unchecked. CDR3 length equals 16 residues. CDR1 SGHDN and CDR2 FVKESK come from the germline V gene. This CDR3 is CASSQGVHRGDETQYF.

The genes are TRBV20-1 and TRBJ2-2; TCRdb gives TRBD2 as the D gene, but with no DNA this cannot be confirmed. The length of the CDR3 is 16 residues. From germline, CDR1 is DFQATT and CDR2 SNEGSKA (reference sequence). The chain's CDR3 is CSAIGLAGANTGELFF.